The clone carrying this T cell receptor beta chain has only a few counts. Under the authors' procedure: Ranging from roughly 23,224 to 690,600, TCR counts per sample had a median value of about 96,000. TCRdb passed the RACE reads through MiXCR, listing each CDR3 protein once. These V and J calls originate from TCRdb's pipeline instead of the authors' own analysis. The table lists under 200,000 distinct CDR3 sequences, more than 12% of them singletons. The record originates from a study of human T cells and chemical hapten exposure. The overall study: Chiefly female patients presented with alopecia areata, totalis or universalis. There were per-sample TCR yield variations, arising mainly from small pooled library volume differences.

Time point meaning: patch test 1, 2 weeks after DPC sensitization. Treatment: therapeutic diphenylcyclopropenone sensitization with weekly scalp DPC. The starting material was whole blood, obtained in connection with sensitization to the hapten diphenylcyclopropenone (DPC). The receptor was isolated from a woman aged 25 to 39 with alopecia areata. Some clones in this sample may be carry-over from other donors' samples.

The CDR3 nucleotides read TGTGCCAGCAGCTTAGGGGCAGGACCGAACACTGAAGCTTTCTTT. It translates to CASSLGAGPNTEAFF. V gene TRBV11-2 combines with J gene TRBJ1-1; D uncertain. Germline loops: CDR1 SGHAT, CDR2 FQNNGV. Between the trimmed V and J ends, which lost 1 base and 1 base, there was a span of 10 bases. The CDR3 extends over 15 amino acids.